This T cell receptor beta chain appears in the sequencing data of a study of spatial heterogeneity in lung cancer. Specified time point: blood at routine non-recurrence follow-up after resection. Sequencing of whole RNA from tumor, nontumor lung or frozen PBMC involved no sorting. Many counts were recorded for this clonotype. MiXCR was run by TCRdb on the 5' RACE reads, yielding one entry per CDR3 protein. The table includes roughly 120,000 distinct CDR3 sequences, 9% to 15% detected once. The specimen comprised PBMCs, sampled at follow-up. This receptor was identified in a male donor with early-stage non-small cell lung cancer.

CDR3 loop: CSVGDNLNQPQHF. CDR3 DNA sequence: TGCAGCGTGGGGGACAACCTCAATCAGCCCCAGCATTTT. The chain joins TRBV29-1 to TRBJ1-5, with D maybe TRBD1 (6 bases). The CDR3 runs 13 residues. CDR1 and CDR2 from the germline V gene are SQVTM and ANQGSEA. V was shortened by 6 bases and J by 3 bases, with 12 bases between the two germline ends.